This T cell receptor beta chain was documented in a study of STAT5B mutations in CD4+ large granular lymphocyte leukemia. The CDR3 length is 14 residues. V was trimmed by 6 bases and J by 6 bases, leaving 12 bases between them. Germline CDR1 is SGHAT and CDR2 is FQNNGV. Clones were read by immunoSEQ multiplex PCR, and TCRdb kept only the in-frame ones, dropping some. The sample contains some 29,000 clones, around 85% of which appear only once. The receptor's source is a human donor in good health. The chain combines TRBV11-2 with TRBJ1-6; D is uncertain. Sample: CD4+ T cells from blood buffy coats. The CDR3 coding sequence is TGTGCCAGCAGGGCGCTACAGACTAATTCACCCCTCCACTTT. It encodes CASRALQTNSPLHF.